This T cell receptor beta chain was identified in a study of blood T cell repertoires in COVID-19. Study-level information: Researchers got acute and convalescent COVID-19 samples from the United States, Italy and Spain. T cells, B-cell-depleted T cells, or PBMCs provided the cDNA or gDNA that served as material.

The V end lost 4 bases, the J end lost 1 base, and 8 bases lay between the germline ends. Germline V gene lookup returns CDR1 KGHDR and CDR2 SFDVKD. The CDR3 is 14 amino acids. Produced via immunoSEQ multiplex PCR; TCRdb's table is partial and in-frame only. The sample shows about 240,000 clones, over 65% of them seen only once. The V gene is TRBV24-1, the J gene TRBJ2-3, with D perhaps matching TRBD2 (5 bases). The TCR was taken from a woman of 80 years or more with acute or convalescent COVID-19. The sample comprised peripheral blood. CDR3 coding DNA: TGTGCCACCAGTGAGGGGAGCGGCACAGATACGCAGTATTTT. It is translated as CATSEGSGTDTQYF.